The sequence of this TCR beta chain was determined in a study of shared clonotypes between healthy human individuals (dated by TCRdb to about 2020). Concerning the study at large: The cohort included three men and a couple of women between 18 and 49 years of age. For each donor, CD4 naive and CD4 memory were each given three plates, CD8 naive was given two plates, and CD8 memory was given one plate. Leukapheresis yielded between about 0.94 and 9.5 billion PBMCs per donor. To estimate repertoire size and how much clonotypes are shared between individuals, the study performed deep sequencing of blood TCR repertoires from five healthy adults. Libraries were prepared and TCR repertoires were sequenced by different laboratories using diverse techniques, in order to increase sequencing depth and limit assay-specific biases. The full study reports these points: Because the study included only a small number of donors, the genetic and exposure-history diversity represented was limited. Based on pairwise subsampling, the degree of clonotype sharing among donors was expected to be affected by sequencing depth. Across a few donors, around 5.4% of naive CD4, roughly 3.5% of naive CD8, 2.3% of memory CD4, and roughly 0.4% of memory CD8 clonotypes were shared. Higher generation probabilities were observed for clonotypes shared by all four sorted-subset donors than for non-shared clonotypes. Rarefaction of sorted-subset datasets indicated incomplete sequencing despite the large sequencing depth. Sampling was limited to blood, and TCR repertoires in tissue likely differ from TCR repertoires in blood. Estimated clonotype richness was generally larger for naive than for memory subsets.

TCR CDR3 regions were amplified from genomic DNA by multiplex PCR using the deep immunoSEQ assay. Extracted genomic DNA from each cell subset was distributed evenly across all wells of several immunoSEQ 96-well plates, and each plate was treated as a replicate. For sorted subsets, each replicate PCR was loaded with approximately 200 ng genomic DNA, equivalent to 30,000 to 35,000 T cell genomes. The purified libraries were quantified using a Qubit 3.0 fluorometer, sized with a Bioanalyzer 2100, and then quantified again using the KAPA Library Quantification kit. A separate single-read 150-cycle Illumina NextSeq 550 flow cell was used to sequence each immunoSEQ 96-well plate. The study's own analysis went as follows. Because the immunoSEQ output held only junctional sequences and lacked quality scores, the filtering could not match the filtering applied to full-length reads. Sequences were annotated with PyIR, a Python wrapper for IgBLAST v1.9, and V/J genes and CDR3 were assigned using IMGT germline references. Any read was removed if the V/J assignment was weak (E-value above 1e-6), the CDR3 was missing, or the read contained stop codons, out-of-frame junctions, or ambiguous translated residues. A V3J clonotype was defined by an identical inferred V gene, J gene, and CDR3 amino acid sequence. Percentage overlap between repertoires was calculated by dividing the number of shared unique clonotypes by the size of the smaller repertoire. RTK rarefaction, the Chao1 estimator, and Recon v2.1 estimates of unobserved clonotypes were used to assess repertoire richness. Generation probabilities for all TCRbeta clonotypes obtained by the gDNA method from a handful of donors were computed using OLGA. TCRdb obtained this table from immuneACCESS and retained in-frame rearrangements with V and J assigned. These tables miss some clones; where compared with another copy, unresolved V genes account for less than half of the shortfall, and the remainder is unexplained. Clone size and V and J calls were adopted from that table, with D and trimming inferred from the DNA. The sample table shows roughly 1,600,000 clones, and 98% are seen once. About 0.34% of the sample rests with the top ten.

Donors were healthy HIV-negative adults with no recently reported acute infections or vaccinations. All donors were Caucasian adults living in Nashville, Tennessee, USA. CD4+ T cells were enriched by magnetic negative selection, after which naive cells were positively selected on CD45RA and the negative fraction was taken as the memory subset. Blood was obtained by leukapheresis, after which PBMCs were separated by Ficoll-Histopaque density gradient centrifugation and cryopreserved in liquid nitrogen vapor phase. Analytical flow cytometry was used to check the purity and quantity of every magnetically sorted T cell population. Each sorted fraction had its genomic DNA isolated and then quantified by UV absorbance on a Nanodrop 2000c. The V and J ends are trimmed by 7 bases and 14 bases, leaving 23 bases between them. Based on the germline V gene, the CDR1 and CDR2 sequences are MDHEN and SYDVKM. Its CDR3 holds 13 amino acids, cysteine through phenylalanine. Solely the CDR3 DNA is kept, with 39 bases framed from the first base.

Points on this clone: Its recognized antigen is unknown. Base qualities are not at hand, and no much larger clone is one base apart.

Sample: naive CD4+ T cells sorted from blood. The sample's cell subset or site label is to be understood as: CD45RA+ positively selected. The receptor chain draws on TRBV28 and TRBJ1-2, and the D gene may be TRBD1, 6 bases matching. This receptor was identified in a man aged 25-45 years in good health. At the DNA level, the sequence is TGTGCCAGCACCAAATCGGGGGGGGCCGGCGATACCTTC. Its amino acids are CASTKSGGAGDTF.